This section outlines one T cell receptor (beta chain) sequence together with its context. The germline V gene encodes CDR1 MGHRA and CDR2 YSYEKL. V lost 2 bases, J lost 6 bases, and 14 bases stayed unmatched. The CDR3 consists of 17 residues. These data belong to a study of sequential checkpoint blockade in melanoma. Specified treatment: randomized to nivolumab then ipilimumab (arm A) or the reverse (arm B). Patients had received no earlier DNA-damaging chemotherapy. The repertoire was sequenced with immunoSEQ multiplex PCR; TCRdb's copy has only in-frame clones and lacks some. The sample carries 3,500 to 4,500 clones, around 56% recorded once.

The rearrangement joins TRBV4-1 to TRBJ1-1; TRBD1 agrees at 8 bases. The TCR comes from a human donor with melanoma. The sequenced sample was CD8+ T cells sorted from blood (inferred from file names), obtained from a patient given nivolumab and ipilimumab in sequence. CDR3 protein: CASSQTTATGGIAEAFF. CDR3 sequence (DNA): TGCGCCAGCAGCCAAACCACCGCCACAGGGGGGATCGCTGAAGCTTTCTTT.